This T cell receptor beta chain was sequenced during a study of blood T cell repertoires in COVID-19. This table comes from immunoSEQ multiplex PCR, and its TCRdb copy is limited to in-frame clones, with some not included. The sample lists about 60,000 clones; around 91% were seen once. Sequences were obtained from peripheral blood. The receptor was isolated from a man aged 55-75 years with active COVID-19.

CDR3 region: CASSASPGNTIYF. Written as DNA, the CDR3 is TGTGCCAGCTCCGCGTCGCCGGGAAACACCATATATTTT. The chain joins TRBV3-1 (or the pseudogene TRBV3-2) to TRBJ1-3; D gene unclear. The CDR3 sequence is 13 residues long. V was trimmed by 8 bases and J by 4 bases, leaving 12 bases between them. CDR1 LGHDT and CDR2 YNNKEL come from the germline V gene (reference sequence).